One sample yielded the 32 T cell receptor beta chains listed below, sequenced in a study of a mutant IDH1 vaccine in newly diagnosed glioma. TCRdb keeps only in-frame clones here, not all; method: immunoSEQ multiplex PCR. The sample includes about 72,000 clones, over 75% of them seen just once. These receptors have no identified antigens. This sample's time point: week 23, last vaccination. Every vaccine dose comprised 300 ug of mutant IDH1 20-mer peptide plus topical imiquimod. Specimen: PBMCs, collected from a glioma patient whose treatment included an IDH1 peptide vaccine. Source of these receptors: a young man with glioma.

The gene calls are TRBV30 and TRBJ1-1, with D unclear. CDR1 is GTSNPN and CDR2 is SVGIG in the germline V gene (reference sequence). V lost 2 bases and J lost 4, with 17 bases in between. The CDR3 is 15 residues long. CDR3 nucleotides: TGTGCCTGGAGTCTTATCGGCTCGGGAGGCACTGAAGCTTTCTTT. The encoded protein is CAWSLIGSGGTEAFF.

The rearrangement uses TRBV15 and TRBJ1-4; unclear D gene. Between the trimmed V and J ends, which lost 8 bases and 3 bases, there was a span of 13 bases. The CDR3 is 14 amino acids. From germline, CDR1 is LNHNV and CDR2 YYDKDF (reference sequence). This CDR3 is CATSPEDPNEKLFF. CDR3 nucleotides: TGTGCCACCTCCCCGGAAGATCCTAATGAAAAACTGTTTTTT.

The chain employs TRBV30 and TRBJ1-1; 10 bases fit TRBD1. CDR3 length: 17 amino acids. Losses at the gene ends were 4 bases for V and 0 bases for J; bases not matched to a gene: 11. From germline, CDR1 is GTSNPN and CDR2 SVGIG (reference sequence). CDR3 sequence: CAWTRTGGRTMNTEAFF. The CDR3, as DNA: TGTGCCTGGACTAGGACAGGGGGAAGAACTATGAACACTGAAGCTTTCTTT.

A note on this clone: One end of the junction is discordant with germline, which a read error may explain. The DNA for the CDR3 is TGTGCCGGCAGGAACAGGGTGGGGGACGAGCAGTACTTC. Amino acids: CAGRNRVGDEQYF. The V and J genes are TRBV11-1 and TRBJ2-7, with D perhaps TRBD1 (6 bases). CDR1 SGHAT and CDR2 FQDESV come from the germline V gene (reference sequence). CDR3 size: 13 residues.

This clone was counted only a few times. The rearrangement uses TRBV5-4 and TRBJ1-1; D gene uncertain. V was cut by 3 bases and J by 7 bases, with 13 bases left in between. The CDR3 totals 13 residues. Germline CDR1 is SGHNT and CDR2 is YYREEE (reference sequence). As DNA, the CDR3 is TGTGCCAGCAGCTCCGAGGCAGTTTATGAAGCTTTCTTT. It translates to CASSSEAVYEAFF. Full variable domain (rest looked up from reference TRBV5-4 and TRBJ1-1): ETGVTQSPTHLIKTRGQQVTLRCSSQSGHNTVSWYQQALGQGPQFIFQYYREEENGRGNFPPRFSGLQFPNYSSELNVNALELDDSALYLCASSSEAVYEAFFGQGTRLTVV.

This clone has just a few counts. The rearrangement uses TRBV7-9 and TRBJ1-2; D not certain. The CDR3 has 12 amino acids. Per germline, CDR1 SEHNR and CDR2 FQNEAQ (reference sequence). V was shortened by 1 base and J by 4 bases, with 4 bases between the two germline ends. The CDR3 DNA reads TGTGCCAGCAGCTTAGTGGGCTATGGCTACACCTTC. Amino acid sequence: CASSLVGYGYTF.

The V gene is TRBV21-1, the J gene TRBJ1-2. TRBV21-1 is marked as a pseudogene. The length of the CDR3 is 12 residues. The CDR3 reads CACRDREYGYTF. The CDR3 DNA sequence: TGTGCCTGCCGGGATAGGGAATATGGCTACACCTTC.

V usage is TRBV19 and J usage is TRBJ2-7; a possible D gene is TRBD2 (6 bases). The CDR3 is 16 residues long. The germline gives CDR1 LNHDA, CDR2 SQIVND (reference sequence). The germline V and J ends were trimmed by 0 bases and 4 bases, with 16 bases remaining between them. CDR3 protein: CASSIDGSRGIYEQYF. CDR3 in DNA: TGTGCCAGTAGTATAGACGGTTCACGGGGGATATACGAGCAGTACTTC.

The chain uses TRBV6-6 and TRBJ2-1; unclear D gene. This CDR3 has 14 residues. Germline V gene data show CDR1 as MNHNY and CDR2 as SVGAGI (reference sequence). V shed 0 bases and J shed 7 bases, with 10 bases lying between them. The CDR3 sequence: CASSYSRNRNEQFF. In nucleotides, the CDR3 is TGTGCCAGCAGTTACTCAAGGAATCGGAATGAGCAGTTCTTC.

The CDR3 nucleotides read TGTGCCAGCAGCTTCGGGACCTCCCGGACCGGGGAGCTGTTTTTT. This gives the protein CASSFGTSRTGELFF. V is TRBV5-5 and J is TRBJ2-2; either TRBD1 or TRBD2 may fit D (5 bases each). CDR1 and CDR2 (germline): SGHKS, YYEKEE (reference sequence). Trimming stripped 2 bases from V and 5 bases from J, with 13 bases between. This CDR3 has 15 residues.

The chain carries TRBV7-6 and TRBJ2-6, with D perhaps given as TRBD1 or TRBD2 (6 bases each). V gave up 1 base and J gave up 0 bases, with 16 bases separating them. The CDR3 extends over 19 amino acids. CDR1 and CDR2 (germline): SGHVS, FNYEAQ. CDR3 sequence: CASSLVWGAELSGANVLTF. CDR3 in DNA: TGTGCCAGCAGCTTAGTATGGGGGGCCGAGCTCTCTGGGGCCAACGTCCTGACTTTC.

CDR3 in DNA: TGTGCCAGTAGTATTGGGAACTTAGCCAATTCACCCCTCCACTTT. It codes for CASSIGNLANSPLHF. V is TRBV19 and J is TRBJ1-6; D remains ambiguous. This CDR3 has 15 residues. CDR1 LNHDA and CDR2 SQIVND come from the germline V gene (reference sequence). Deletions cut 3 bases from V and 7 bases from J, with 13 bases between.

The chain combines TRBV13 with TRBJ1-1; D possibly corresponds to TRBD1 (6 bases). Looked up from germline, CDR1 is PRHDT and CDR2 is FYEKMQ (reference sequence). This CDR3 spans 12 amino acids. The V end lost 4 bases, the J end lost 8 bases, and 11 bases lay between the germline ends. The CDR3: CASSSPGTEAFF. The CDR3 DNA is TGTGCCAGCAGCTCCCCCGGGACAGAAGCTTTCTTT.

This chain uses TRBV7-8 with TRBJ2-2, with 9 bases matching TRBD2. Germline-derived CDR1 and CDR2 are SGHVS and FQNEAQ. The V and J ends lost 3 bases and 4 bases, in that order; junction bases with no gene match: 3. The CDR3 has 15 residues. The CDR3 nucleotides are TGTGCCAGCAGCTTTAGCGGGAGAGGCACCGGGGAGCTGTTTTTT. As protein: CASSFSGRGTGELFF.

The rearrangement joins TRBV6-6 to TRBJ2-3; perhaps TRBD1 as D (5 bases). The CDR3 is made up of 16 amino acids. Germline V gene data show CDR1 as MNHNY and CDR2 as SVGAGI (reference sequence). Trimming shortened V by 4 bases and J by 5 bases, and 19 bases separated the two germline ends. CDR3 coding DNA: TGTGCCAGCAGTTTACCCCAGTCAGGGTCCCAAGATACGCAGTATTTT. Residues: CASSLPQSGSQDTQYF.

The V call is TRBV6-4, the J call TRBJ1-5, with D hard to call. Germline CDR1 and CDR2: MRHNA and SNTAGT. V was cut by 8 bases and J by 7 bases, with 18 bases left in between. The CDR3 extends over 14 amino acids. The CDR3: CASDSDQPAQPQHF. CDR3 DNA: TGTGCCAGCGATTCCGACCAACCAGCACAGCCCCAGCATTTT.

This clone is a singleton in its sample. The chain carries TRBV2 and TRBJ2-7; 7 bases are a match to TRBD1. Germline lookup yields CDR1 SNHLY and CDR2 FYNNEI. CDR3 size: 12 residues. V shed 6 bases, J shed 5 bases, and the junction held 4 bases outside the gene matches. The CDR3 loop reads CASRTTGNEQYF. The DNA of the CDR3 is TGTGCCAGCAGAACGACAGGGAACGAGCAGTACTTC.

This chain connects TRBV30 to TRBJ1-2; D remains ambiguous. This CDR3 region has 15 residues. CDR1 and CDR2 (germline): GTSNPN, SVGIG (reference sequence). The V gene lost 5 bases and the J gene lost 3 bases, with 19 bases spanning the gap. The chain's CDR3 is CAWARAASKDYGYTF. The CDR3 DNA sequence: TGTGCCTGGGCCCGGGCCGCATCAAAAGACTATGGCTACACCTTC.

This clone was counted a few times. This rearrangement joins TRBV4-3 to TRBJ1-1; D gene uncertain. The CDR3 contains 17 residues. Germline-derived CDR1 and CDR2 are LGHNA and YSLEER. V lost 3 bases and J lost 3, with 20 bases in between. CDR3 protein: CASSQGRVGEWYTEAFF. The CDR3 DNA follows: TGCGCCAGCAGCCAGGGGAGGGTTGGGGAATGGTACACTGAAGCTTTCTTT.

The rearrangement uses TRBV19 and TRBJ2-3, with D perhaps assigned TRBD1 or TRBD2 (6 bases each). In germline, CDR1 is LNHDA, CDR2 SQIVND (reference sequence). Trimming shortened V by 5 bases and J by 11 bases, and 14 bases separated the two germline ends. This CDR3 is built from 12 residues. This CDR3 is CASSEGGDRQYF. CDR3 DNA: TGTGCCAGTAGTGAGGGGGGTGACAGGCAGTATTTT. Complete variable domain (other parts from reference TRBV19 and TRBJ2-3): DGGITQSPKYLFRKEGQNVTLSCEQNLNHDAMYWYRQDPGQGLRLIYYSQIVNDFQKGDIAEGYSVSREKKESFPLTVTSAQKNPTAFYLCASSEGGDRQYFGPGTRLTVL.

CDR3: CASSVASRETEAFF. Written as DNA, the CDR3 is TGTGCCAGCAGTGTGGCCTCCAGGGAAACTGAAGCTTTCTTT. The V gene is TRBV2, the J gene TRBJ1-1, with D tentatively TRBD1 (5 bases). Germline V lookup: CDR1 SNHLY, CDR2 FYNNEI. This CDR3 region has 14 residues. The V and J ends lost 4 bases and 5 bases respectively, with 14 bases between them.

The rearrangement joins TRBV27 to TRBJ1-1, with a tentative D call TRBD1 (5 bases). The CDR3 extends over 15 amino acids. Trimming shortened V by 1 base and J by 0 bases, and 9 bases separated the two germline ends. Germline V lookup: CDR1 MNHEY, CDR2 SMNVEV (reference sequence). The chain's CDR3 is CASSLWGGVNTEAFF. The CDR3 region has the DNA TGTGCCAGCAGTTTATGGGGGGGAGTGAACACTGAAGCTTTCTTT.

The gene calls are TRBV10-3 and TRBJ1-4; D is unclear. V was shortened by 0 bases and J by 8 bases, with 16 bases between the two germline ends. This CDR3 spans 16 amino acids. Germline V gene lookup returns CDR1 ENHRY and CDR2 SYGVKD. In DNA form, the CDR3 reads TGTGCCATCAGTGAGTCTGTAGAGGCCGGGGAGGAAAAACTGTTTTTT. This codes for CAISESVEAGEEKLFF.

The rearrangement uses TRBV7-6 and TRBJ2-5; possibly TRBD1 or TRBD2 for D (5 bases each). Germline CDR1 and CDR2: SGHVS and FNYEAQ. The V end was cut by 3 bases, the J end by 5 bases, with 16 bases between. The length of the CDR3 is 15 residues. CDR3 bases: TGTGCCAGCAGCTTCCGCCCTCGAGGGGCCGAGACCCAGTACTTC. It translates to CASSFRPRGAETQYF.

The V and J genes are TRBV7-9 and TRBJ1-4; 8 bases map to TRBD1. Germline V gives CDR1 SEHNR, CDR2 FQNEAQ (reference sequence). This CDR3 region has 16 residues. V lost 5 bases and J lost 2; bases outside the gene matches: 7. DNA of the CDR3: TGTGCCAGCAGCCCCGCTCGACAGGGGACTAATGAAAAACTGTTTTTT. Residues: CASSPARQGTNEKLFF.

A few counts support this clone. Here the CDR3 DNA reads TGCGCCAGCAGCTTGGGGATGGGATCCCATCAGCCCCAGCATTTT. This gives the protein CASSLGMGSHQPQHF. The rearrangement uses TRBV5-1 and TRBJ1-5, with D uncertain. Germline-derived CDR1 and CDR2 are SGHRS and YFSETQ. There are 15 residues in the CDR3. Trimming stripped 0 bases from V and 5 bases from J, with 12 bases between. Together with reference TRBV5-1 and TRBJ1-5, the CDR3 gives the full variable domain: KAGVTQTPRYLIKTRGQQVTLSCSPISGHRSVSWYQQTPGQGLQFLFEYFSETQRNKGNFPGRFSGRQFSNSRSEMNVSTLELGDSALYLCASSLGMGSHQPQHFGDGTRLSIL.

This clone has ten or more counts. The chain carries TRBV4-3 and TRBJ2-1; tentatively, D is TRBD2 (6 bases). In germline, CDR1 is LGHNA, CDR2 YSLEER. V was shortened by 0 bases and J by 1 base, with 13 bases between the two germline ends. CDR3 size: 17 residues. The CDR3 DNA reads TGCGCCAGCAGCCAAGAAAGGGGACGGGAGTCCTACAATGAGCAGTTCTTC. Amino acid sequence: CASSQERGRESYNEQFF.

A single count supports this clone. The V call is TRBV7-8, the J call TRBJ1-1; perhaps TRBD1 as D (5 bases). Looked up from germline, CDR1 is SGHVS and CDR2 is FQNEAQ. V lost 5 bases and J 6 bases, leaving 19 bases between the germline ends. This CDR3 comprises 15 residues. DNA of the CDR3: TGTGCCAGCAGCGCGAGAGACAGAGCGGGGGCTGAAGCTTTCTTT. Protein: CASSARDRAGAEAFF.

This clone came up a few times. The chain joins TRBV9 to TRBJ2-2; D gene unclear. Trimming removed 1 base at V and 1 base at J, with 8 bases between. This CDR3 has 15 residues. Germline values: CDR1 SGDLS, CDR2 YYNGEE. CDR3 sequence reads: CASSVRWGNTGELFF. CDR3 sequence (DNA): TGTGCCAGCAGCGTAAGATGGGGGAACACCGGGGAGCTGTTTTTT.

V gene TRBV27 combines with J gene TRBJ1-4; D not resolved. Trimming cost V 2 bases and J 12 bases, with 19 bases left between them. Germline CDR1 MNHEY, CDR2 SMNVEV (reference sequence). This CDR3 has 15 residues. CDR3 bases: TGTGCCAGCAGTTTACAGGCAGGAGGGCGGTGGGAACTGTTTTTT. It encodes CASSLQAGGRWELFF.

The J gene is TRBJ1-5, the V gene TRBV4-2; 8 bases align to TRBD1. Looked up from germline, CDR1 is LGHNA and CDR2 is YNFKEQ. J lost 6 bases, V lost 3 bases, and 13 bases had no gene match. The CDR3 runs to 17 residues. In DNA, the CDR3 is TGTGCCAGCAGCCAGAACTTACCGGGACAGGTTGCTCAGCCCCAGCATTTT. Protein: CASSQNLPGQVAQPQHF.

This chain connects TRBV7-2 to TRBJ2-1; 10 bases line up with TRBD2. V was clipped by 1 base and J by 8 bases; unmatched bases: 8. The CDR3 is made up of 16 amino acids. Germline V gene sequence: CDR1 SGHTA, CDR2 FQGNSA. DNA of the CDR3: TGTGCCAGCAGCTTAGGGTCGGGACTAGCGATCTATGAGCAGTTCTTC. As protein: CASSLGSGLAIYEQFF.